These 8 T cell receptor beta chains came from one sample sequenced in a study of CD8 T cells in ankylosing spondylitis. Study outcomes and limitations: Apparently characteristic of ankylosing spondylitis blood was a TCR beta motif (fewer than ten highly homologous variants).

A single record per CDR3 protein comes from TCRdb applying MiXCR to the 5' RACE reads. The sample lists about 540,000 distinct CDR3 sequences; over 9.5% were seen once. The antigens for these receptors are not known. The sequencing input was blood, either unsorted or a sorted T cell fraction (not recorded which). The receptors were sampled from a male donor with ankylosing spondylitis.

This chain links TRBV11-2 with TRBJ2-5; unclear D gene. CDR1 is SGHAT and CDR2 is FQNNGV in the germline V gene. V was shortened by 3 bases and J by 0 bases, with 8 bases between the two germline ends. This CDR3 region has 14 residues. CDR3 in amino acids: CASSLNTYQETQYF. The CDR3 coding sequence is TGTGCCAGCAGCTTGAATACCTACCAAGAGACCCAGTACTTC.

This clonotype was recorded many times. The V and J genes are TRBV7-9 and TRBJ2-3, with D unclear. Germline CDR1 is SEHNR and CDR2 is FQNEAQ (reference sequence). The CDR3 length is 15 residues. V was clipped by 6 bases and J by 1 base, with 14 bases between them. CDR3 protein: CASSLVGGGTDTQYF. In DNA form, the CDR3 reads TGTGCCAGCAGTCTCGTAGGTGGAGGCACAGATACGCAGTATTTT.

The table lists this clonotype with a few counts. The CDR3 nucleotides are TGTGCCAGTCGAAGGGTAGGGGCCAATCAGCCCCAGCATTTT. Protein sequence: CASRRVGANQPQHF. The chain is built from TRBV19 and TRBJ1-5, with D possibly TRBD1 on 5 matching bases. Between the trimmed V and J ends, which lost 8 bases and 3 bases, there was a span of 14 bases. This CDR3 has 14 amino acids. From germline, CDR1 is LNHDA and CDR2 SQIVND (reference sequence).

This clonotype was seen only a few times. V is TRBV10-2 and J is TRBJ1-5; 8 bases map to TRBD1. The CDR3 has 15 amino acids. Trimming removed 2 bases from V and 7 bases from J; junction bases left unmatched: 7. Germline V gene data show CDR1 as WSHSY and CDR2 as SAAADI. The CDR3 here is CASSETGGRGQPQHF. CDR3 DNA: TGCGCCAGCAGTGAGACAGGGGGAAGAGGACAGCCCCAGCATTTT.

The chain couples TRBV6-1 to TRBJ2-5, with D hard to call. Per the germline V gene, CDR1 is MNHNS and CDR2 is SASEGT. The CDR3 is made up of 14 amino acids. V lost 7 bases, J lost 1 base, and 13 bases lay in between. The CDR3 bases are TGTGCCAGCAAAAAGACCCGAGGCCAAGAGACCCAGTACTTC. Translated: CASKKTRGQETQYF.

A few counts support this clonotype. This chain joins TRBV18 and TRBJ2-2; 11 bases map to TRBD1. V trimming: 1 base; J trimming: 6 bases; junction bases outside the gene matches: 4. Looked up from germline, CDR1 is KGHSH and CDR2 is LQKENI. CDR3 length equals 16 residues. CDR3: CASSPHPGQGAGELFF. CDR3 coding DNA: TGTGCCAGCTCACCACACCCGGGACAGGGGGCCGGGGAGCTGTTTTTT. The full variable domain, in which reference TRBV18 and TRBJ2-2 provide the parts outside the CDR3, is NAGVMQNPRHLVRRRGQEARLRCSPMKGHSHVYWYRQLPEEGLKFMVYLQKENIIDESGMPKERFSAEFPKEGPSILRIQQVVRGDSAAYFCASSPHPGQGAGELFFGEGSRLTVL.

A few counts support this clonotype. The rearrangement uses TRBV5-1 and TRBJ1-4; no reliable D call. The CDR3 is 15 residues long. V lost 4 bases and J lost 0, with 10 bases in between. Germline CDR1 is SGHRS and CDR2 is YFSETQ. CDR3 DNA: TGCGCCAGCAGCACAACAGCGTCAACTAATGAAAAACTGTTTTTT. Translating gives CASSTTASTNEKLFF.

The J gene is TRBJ2-3, the V gene TRBV29-1, with 11 nucleotides matching TRBD2. Trimming at V came to 6 bases and at J to 2 bases, leaving 7 bases not matched to a gene. CDR1 and CDR2 from the germline V gene are SQVTM and ANQGSEA. The CDR3 extends over 15 amino acids. The CDR3 protein is CSVDSGRENTDTQYF. CDR3 bases: TGCAGCGTCGATAGCGGGAGGGAAAACACAGATACGCAGTATTTT.